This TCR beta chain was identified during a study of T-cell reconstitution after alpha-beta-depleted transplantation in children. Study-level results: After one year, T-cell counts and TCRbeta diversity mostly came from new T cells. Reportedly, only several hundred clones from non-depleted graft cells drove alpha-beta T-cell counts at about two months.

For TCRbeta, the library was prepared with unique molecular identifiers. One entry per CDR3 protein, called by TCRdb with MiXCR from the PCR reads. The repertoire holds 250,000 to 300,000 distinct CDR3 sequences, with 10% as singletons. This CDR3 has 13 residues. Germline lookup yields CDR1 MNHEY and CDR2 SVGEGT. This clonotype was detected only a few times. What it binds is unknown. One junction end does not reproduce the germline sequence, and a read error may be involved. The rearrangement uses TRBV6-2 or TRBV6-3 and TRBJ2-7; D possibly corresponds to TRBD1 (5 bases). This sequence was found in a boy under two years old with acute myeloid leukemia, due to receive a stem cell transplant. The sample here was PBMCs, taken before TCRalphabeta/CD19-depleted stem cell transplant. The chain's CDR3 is CASSYYSQGEHYF. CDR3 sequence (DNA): TGTGCCAGCAGTTACTACAGCCAGGGCGAGCATTACTTC.